This entry lists 10 T cell receptor beta chains sequenced from one sample in a study of shared clonotypes between healthy human individuals (TCRdb year 2020). Libraries were prepared through the immunoSEQ multiplex PCR assay. In its TCRdb copy, this immuneACCESS table keeps in-frame sequences only and misses some clones. Where compared with another copy, unresolved V genes explain less than half of these, and the others have no known cause. The sample yields 2 million to 2.5 million clones; about 92% were counted once. Roughly 0.36% of the sample comes from the top ten. The sequenced sample was naive CD4+ T cells from PBMCs. What the cell subset or site label conveys for this sample: CD45RA+ positively selected. These TCRs come from a man between 18 and 29 years old in good health. Some clones in this sample may be carry-over from other donors' samples.

The rearrangement links TRBV7-3 to TRBJ2-7; TRBD1 aligns across 8 bases. This CDR3 comprises 15 residues. V was pared by 2 bases and J by 2 bases, with 5 bases of the junction left unmatched. The V gene's germline CDR1 is SGHTA and CDR2 FQGTGA. Here the CDR3 DNA reads TGTGCCAGCAGCTTATCCGGACAGGGTACCTACGAGCAGTACTTC. It specifies CASSLSGQGTYEQYF. Using reference TRBV7-3 and TRBJ2-7 for the parts outside the CDR3, the full variable domain is GAGVSQTPSNKVTEKGKYVELRCDPISGHTALYWYRQSLGQGPEFLIYFQGTGAADDSGLPNDRFFAVRPEGSVSTLKIQRTERGDSAVYLCASSLSGQGTYEQYFGPGTRLTVT.

The V and J genes are TRBV11-2 and TRBJ1-1; perhaps TRBD1 as D (6 bases). Germline CDR1 and CDR2: SGHAT and FQNNGV. This CDR3 spans 19 amino acids. V shed 4 bases and J shed 3 bases, with 27 bases lying between them. The CDR3 protein is CASSSLSKTGPRMDTEAFF. The CDR3, as DNA: TGTGCCAGCAGCTCCCTATCGAAGACAGGTCCTCGGATGGACACTGAAGCTTTCTTT.

The chain recombines TRBV30 with TRBJ2-7, with 10 bases matching TRBD2. Germline values: CDR1 GTSNPN, CDR2 SVGIG (reference sequence). The CDR3 extends over 15 amino acids. Losses at the gene ends were 0 bases for V and 4 bases for J; bases not matched to a gene: 6. The chain's CDR3 is CAWSVGLALLYEQYF. CDR3 DNA: TGTGCCTGGAGTGTGGGACTAGCGCTCCTTTACGAGCAGTACTTC.

The gene calls are TRBV7-9 and TRBJ1-1; D not resolved. The CDR3 is made up of 13 amino acids. Germline assignment: CDR1 SEHNR and CDR2 FQNEAQ (reference sequence). Trimming stripped 3 bases from V and 1 base from J, with 6 bases between. The DNA of the CDR3 is TGTGCCAGCAGCTTTATCGAGAACACTGAAGCTTTCTTT. This gives the protein CASSFIENTEAFF.

V usage is TRBV18 and J usage is TRBJ2-7; 7 nucleotides align to TRBD2. The germline V gene encodes CDR1 KGHSH and CDR2 LQKENI. V gave up 3 bases and J gave up 5 bases; unmatched junction bases: 7. The CDR3 runs to 14 residues. The CDR3: CASSPGGSLNEQYF. The DNA of the CDR3 is TGTGCCAGCTCACCGGGCGGGAGTCTGAACGAGCAGTACTTC. Together with reference TRBV18 and TRBJ2-7, the CDR3 gives the full variable domain: NAGVMQNPRHLVRRRGQEARLRCSPMKGHSHVYWYRQLPEEGLKFMVYLQKENIIDESGMPKERFSAEFPKEGPSILRIQQVVRGDSAAYFCASSPGGSLNEQYFGPGTRLTVT.

The chain is built from TRBV19 and TRBJ2-1; perhaps D is TRBD1 or TRBD2 (5 bases each). Germline V gene lookup returns CDR1 LNHDA and CDR2 SQIVND (reference sequence). Trimming removed 3 bases at V and 4 bases at J, with 10 bases between. This CDR3 contains 14 residues. CDR3 in amino acids: CASSIRDRYNEQFF. The CDR3 DNA follows: TGTGCCAGTAGTATTAGGGACCGATACAATGAGCAGTTCTTC.

V is TRBV7-2 and J is TRBJ2-5, with a tentative D call TRBD1 (5 bases). Trimming took off 3 bases at V and 0 bases at J, with 14 bases between the two ends. CDR3 length equals 16 residues. The germline CDR1 and CDR2 sequences are SGHTA and FQGNSA. CDR3 in DNA: TGTGCCAGCAGCTTGGGGCGAAAAACGTACCAAGAGACCCAGTACTTC. Amino acids: CASSLGRKTYQETQYF.

This clone came up once. The gene calls are TRBV14 and TRBJ1-2; D gene uncertain. CDR1 is SGHDN and CDR2 is FVKESK in the germline V gene. Trimming removed 5 bases from V and 8 bases from J, with 18 bases in between. The CDR3 sequence is 14 residues long. For the CDR3, the DNA is TGTGCCAGCAGCTGGAGTTGGAGTCCCTACGGCTACACCTTC. It encodes CASSWSWSPYGYTF.

The gene calls are TRBV4-3 and TRBJ1-5; weak D call: TRBD1 (5 bases). CDR3 length equals 16 residues. The germline V and J ends were trimmed by 1 base and 2 bases, with 12 bases remaining between them. In germline, CDR1 is LGHNA, CDR2 YSLEER. CDR3 DNA: TGCGCCAGCAGCCAAGGGCCGGGGGTGGGCAATCAGCCCCAGCATTTT. This encodes CASSQGPGVGNQPQHF.

The chain couples TRBV19 to TRBJ2-1, with TRBD2 as a possible D gene (6 bases). The CDR3 spans 13 residues. In germline, CDR1 is LNHDA, CDR2 SQIVND (reference sequence). V lost 1 base and J 9 bases, leaving 10 bases between the germline ends. The CDR3 region is CASSIVGRGEQFF. CDR3 nucleotides: TGTGCCAGTAGTATAGTCGGGCGGGGTGAGCAGTTCTTC.